What follows are 27 T cell receptor beta chains derived from one specimen sequenced in a study of CD8+CD57+ T cells in acquired aplastic anemia (dated by TCRdb to about 2018). TCRdb shows the sequencer as Illumina HiSeq 2000. TCR beta VDJ combination and CDR3 sequence profiling used genomic DNA as the template. In TCRdb, the public reads were trimmed at Q25 with fastp and aligned with MiXCR, with productive beta chains retained. Every distinct CDR3 protein forms one entry, paired with its most common genes and DNA. Recorded for this sample are 200,000 to 250,000 distinct CDR3 sequences; around 32% of them occurred a single time. The top ten hold around 1.1% of the sample. The sequenced sample was sorted CD4+, CD8+, or CD8+CD57+ T cells (not recorded which) from PBMCs. These receptors were collected from a human donor in good health, serving as a control.

This clonotype was detected many times. This chain joins TRBV29-1 and TRBJ2-3; 9 bases line up with TRBD2. V lost 6 bases and J lost 2; bases outside the gene matches: 12. The CDR3 loop spans 16 amino acids. The germline V gene encodes CDR1 SQVTM and CDR2 ANQGSEA. For the CDR3, the DNA is TGCAGCGTCCAAGGCTTAGCGGGGGTTGACACAGATACGCAGTATTTT. Encoded protein: CSVQGLAGVDTDTQYF.

This chain uses TRBV30 with TRBJ2-5; 8 nucleotides line up with TRBD1. V shed 5 bases and J 4 bases; nucleotides not matched to a gene: 6. Germline V gene data show CDR1 as GTSNPN and CDR2 as SVGIG (reference sequence). This CDR3 region has 13 residues. The CDR3 reads CAWERTGRETQYF. The DNA for the CDR3 is TGTGCCTGGGAAAGGACAGGGAGAGAGACCCAGTACTTC.

This clonotype was picked up a small number of times. The genes are TRBV5-1 and TRBJ1-2, with 7 bases aligning to TRBD1. This CDR3 spans 15 amino acids. Trimming removed 4 bases from V and 2 bases from J; junction bases left unmatched: 8. The germline V gene has CDR1 SGHRS and CDR2 YFSETQ. The CDR3 DNA reads as TGCGCCAGCAGCCCTAGGGGACAGTCGAACTATGGCTACACCTTC. As protein: CASSPRGQSNYGYTF.

The genes are TRBV3-1 and TRBJ2-5, with TRBD2 matching 10 bases. The CDR3 totals 19 residues. Losses at the gene ends were 2 bases for V and 0 bases for J; bases not matched to a gene: 12. Germline CDR1 is LGHDT and CDR2 is YNNKEL (reference sequence). The chain's CDR3 is CASSQLRGLANPNQETQYF. The CDR3 region has the DNA TGTGCCAGCAGCCAACTCAGGGGACTAGCGAATCCTAACCAAGAGACCCAGTACTTC.

The rearrangement links TRBV7-3 to TRBJ2-7; no reliable D call. The CDR3 runs 11 residues. Per the germline V gene, CDR1 is SGHTA and CDR2 is FQGTGA. Trimming pared 6 bases from V and 7 bases from J, leaving 10 bases between. The CDR3 loop is CASRLNNEQYF. The CDR3 DNA reads TGTGCCAGCAGACTTAATAATGAGCAGTACTTC.

This sequence joins TRBV6-5 and TRBJ2-7; D is unclear. The germline V and J ends were trimmed by 4 bases and 3 bases, with 10 bases remaining between them. Germline V gene lookup returns CDR1 MNHEY and CDR2 SVGAGI. The CDR3 loop spans 13 amino acids. The DNA for the CDR3 is TGTGCCAGCAGTTCGCTTTCGCGCTACGAGCAGTACTTC. Protein sequence: CASSSLSRYEQYF.

This clonotype was counted a few times. A read error may be the cause here, since a much bigger clone is one base away. The genes are TRBV20-1 and TRBJ1-2; D gene unclear. This CDR3 comprises 11 residues. CDR1 and CDR2 (germline): DFQATT, SNEGSKA (reference sequence). Trimming removed 3 bases at V and 7 bases at J, with 9 bases between. The CDR3 loop reads CSASSHCGYTF. For the CDR3, the DNA is TGCAGTGCTAGTTCACACTGTGGCTACACCTTC.

The chain recombines TRBV2 with TRBJ1-4; 9 bases line up with TRBD1. There are 12 residues in the CDR3. V trimming: 11 bases; J trimming: 6 bases; junction bases outside the gene matches: 4. The germline V gene encodes CDR1 SNHLY and CDR2 FYNNEI. Here the CDR3 DNA reads TGTGCCGACCGGGACAGGGATGAAAAACTGTTTTTT. It codes for CADRDRDEKLFF.

This clonotype appeared many times. This chain joins TRBV29-1 and TRBJ2-1, with 11 bases matching TRBD1. V shed 5 bases and J 8 bases; nucleotides not matched to a gene: 17. Per germline, CDR1 SQVTM and CDR2 ANQGSEA. The CDR3 has 17 amino acids. The CDR3, as DNA: TGCAGCGTTTCGCTCCCATACCGGACAGGGGGCATTTATGAGCAGTTCTTC. Translating it yields CSVSLPYRTGGIYEQFF.

Concerning this clonotype itself: One junction end does not reproduce the germline sequence, and a read error may be involved. Here the CDR3 DNA reads TGTGCCAGCAGTAGCAGGGAATGGGGCACAGATACGCAGTATTTT. Protein: CASSSREWGTDTQYF. The V call is TRBV10-3, the J call TRBJ2-3, with D tentatively TRBD1 (5 bases). The CDR3 length is 15 residues. CDR1 is ENHRY and CDR2 is SYGVKD in the germline V gene.

This clonotype was recorded many times. The genes are TRBV7-9 and TRBJ1-5; D may be TRBD1 (6 bases). The germline V and J ends were trimmed by 11 bases and 3 bases, with 17 bases remaining between them. The CDR3 covers 14 residues. Germline values: CDR1 SEHNR, CDR2 FQNEAQ (reference sequence). This CDR3 is CAGKGSGDNQPQHF. Written as DNA, the CDR3 is TGTGCCGGCAAGGGGTCAGGGGACAATCAGCCCCAGCATTTT.

The V gene is TRBV29-1, the J gene TRBJ2-5; maybe TRBD2 (5 bases). V lost 7 bases and J 8 bases, leaving 17 bases between the germline ends. In germline, CDR1 is SQVTM, CDR2 ANQGSEA. The CDR3 sequence is 12 residues long. CDR3 sequence (DNA): TGCAGCGGGGCGGGTCCGGTGGACACCCAGTACTTC. This codes for CSGAGPVDTQYF.

This clonotype showed up just once. V is TRBV3-1 and J is TRBJ2-7; D gene ambiguous. Trimming cost V 3 bases and J 7 bases, with 16 bases left between them. The CDR3 covers 14 residues. Germline V CDR1 and CDR2: LGHDT, YNNKEL (reference sequence). CDR3 region: CASSHAWTSLEQYF. The CDR3 region has the DNA TGTGCCAGCAGCCACGCCTGGACCTCTTTAGAGCAGTACTTC.

This clonotype has only a few counts. A read error may be the cause here, since a much bigger clone is one base away. It is likely a read error, because the conserved phenylalanine at the end of the CDR3 is missing. J is TRBJ1-2 and V is TRBV7-2; possible D gene TRBD1, 5 bases. V lost 0 bases to trimming and J lost 2 bases, with 7 bases between them. CDR3 length equals 14 residues. The germline V gene has CDR1 SGHTA and CDR2 FQGNSA. Here the CDR3 DNA reads TGTGCCAGCAGCTTAGCTCCAGGGAACTATGGCTACACCCTC. Translating gives CASSLAPGNYGYTL.

In its sample, this clonotype was seen once. This chain uses TRBV24-1 with TRBJ2-7; D not certain. Germline values: CDR1 KGHDR, CDR2 SFDVKD. The CDR3 is 13 residues long. V lost 3 bases to trimming and J lost 1 base, with 6 bases between them. The CDR3 protein is CATSDGQSYEQYF. The CDR3 DNA is TGTGCCACCAGTGATGGGCAGTCCTACGAGCAGTACTTC.

Turning to this clonotype: It may be a read error: a sequence one base away is much more abundant. The chain carries TRBV11-2 and TRBJ2-5; no clear D gene. Germline loops: CDR1 SGHAT, CDR2 FQNNGV. The length of the CDR3 is 14 residues. The CDR3 sequence: CAGSLLTTQETQYF. DNA for the CDR3: TGTGCCGGCAGCTTATTAACGACCCAAGAGACCCAGTACTTC.

This rearrangement joins TRBV18 to TRBJ2-3; D may be TRBD2 (5 bases). CDR3 length: 15 amino acids. The germline V and J ends were trimmed by 3 bases and 2 bases, with 12 bases remaining between them. Germline CDR1 is KGHSH and CDR2 is LQKENI. CDR3 protein: CASSPGVIFTDTQYF. DNA for the CDR3: TGTGCCAGCTCACCGGGAGTCATTTTCACAGATACGCAGTATTTT. The entire variable domain, with the rest obtained from reference TRBV18 and TRBJ2-3, is as follows: NAGVMQNPRHLVRRRGQEARLRCSPMKGHSHVYWYRQLPEEGLKFMVYLQKENIIDESGMPKERFSAEFPKEGPSILRIQQVVRGDSAAYFCASSPGVIFTDTQYFGPGTRLTVL.

The sample holds many counts of this clonotype. This chain links TRBV5-1 with TRBJ2-3; D remains ambiguous. V lost 4 bases to trimming and J lost 1 base, with 10 bases between them. The germline CDR1 and CDR2 sequences are SGHRS and YFSETQ. The CDR3 is 14 residues long. CDR3 bases: TGCGCCAGCAGCGACCGATCAGGCACAGATACGCAGTATTTT. Amino acids: CASSDRSGTDTQYF.

With regard to this clonotype: One junction end does not reproduce the germline sequence, and a read error may be involved. The rearrangement uses TRBV4-2 and TRBJ2-2; no reliable D call. From germline, CDR1 is LGHNA and CDR2 YNFKEQ. This CDR3 region has 14 residues. The CDR3 coding sequence is TGTACCAGCAGCCAAGATCTCCTAACCGGGGAGCTGTTTTTT. Translated, it gives CTSSQDLLTGELFF.

The V call is TRBV29-1, the J call TRBJ1-1; weak D call: TRBD1 (5 bases). CDR3 length: 12 amino acids. Germline V gives CDR1 SQVTM, CDR2 ANQGSEA. The ends were cut back, 4 bases at V and 10 bases at J, with 16 bases in the middle. CDR3 coding DNA: TGCAGCGTTGCCAGCGACAGAGTGGGAGCTTTCTTT. Its protein is CSVASDRVGAFF.

This clonotype was seen at least ten times. This chain uses TRBV4-1 with TRBJ1-2; D not resolved. The length of the CDR3 is 13 residues. Trimming left V 4 bases short and J 4 bases short, with 10 bases between. The germline V gene encodes CDR1 MGHRA and CDR2 YSYEKL. The DNA of the CDR3 is TGCGCCAGCAGCCCGGACGGGTTCTATGGCTACACCTTC. It specifies CASSPDGFYGYTF.

This rearrangement joins TRBV3-1 to TRBJ2-5; D possibly corresponds to TRBD2 (5 bases). CDR1 is LGHDT and CDR2 is YNNKEL in the germline V gene (reference sequence). V dropped 4 bases and J dropped 4 bases, with 10 bases sitting between them. The CDR3 spans 13 residues. In nucleotides, the CDR3 is TGTGCCAGCAGCCGAGGGATCGGAGAGACCCAGTACTTC. Translation gives CASSRGIGETQYF.

This clonotype was seen at least ten times. V usage is TRBV2 and J usage is TRBJ2-2, with D hard to call. Between the trimmed V and J ends, which lost 3 bases and 0 bases, there was a span of 14 bases. The CDR3 is 17 residues long. Germline CDR1 SNHLY, CDR2 FYNNEI. CDR3 coding DNA: TGTGCCAGCAGTGAGGGGTTCACGTCCTCGAACACCGGGGAGCTGTTTTTT. Protein sequence: CASSEGFTSSNTGELFF. Full variable domain (missing parts from reference TRBV2 and TRBJ2-2): EPEVTQTPSHQVTQMGQEVILRCVPISNHLYFYWYRQILGQKVEFLVSFYNNEISEKSEIFDDQFSVERPDGSNFTLKIRSTKLEDSAMYFCASSEGFTSSNTGELFFGEGSRLTVL.

This clonotype was detected many times. The chain recombines TRBV5-1 with TRBJ1-1, with 7 positions matching TRBD1. V trimming: 0 bases; J trimming: 6 bases; junction bases outside the gene matches: 5. Germline loops: CDR1 SGHRS, CDR2 YFSETQ. The CDR3 is 14 residues long. As DNA, the CDR3 is TGCGCCAGCAGCTTGGTAGGGGGCGGGGCTGAAGCTTTCTTT. As protein: CASSLVGGGAEAFF.

The chain uses TRBV7-9 and TRBJ1-2, with 7 bases aligning to TRBD1. The J segment lost 10 bases and the V segment lost 3 bases, leaving 8 bases of the junction unmatched. CDR1 and CDR2 from the germline V gene are SEHNR and FQNEAQ (reference sequence). The CDR3 totals 13 residues. The CDR3 is CASSFKGAGFYTF. The CDR3 nucleotides are TGTGCCAGCAGCTTCAAGGGGGCTGGATTCTACACCTTC.

This clonotype occurred many times. This chain links TRBV5-1 with TRBJ1-1; the D is unclear. Germline CDR1 reads SGHRS; CDR2 reads YFSETQ. V gave up 0 bases and J gave up 3 bases, with 0 bases separating them. There are 11 residues in the CDR3. CDR3 in DNA: TGCGCCAGCAGCTTGGACACTGAAGCTTTCTTT. Its translation: CASSLDTEAFF.

J is TRBJ1-3 and V is TRBV4-1; D is unresolved. The CDR3 has 15 residues. V dropped 0 bases and J dropped 1 base, with 7 bases sitting between them. Germline V gene data show CDR1 as MGHRA and CDR2 as YSYEKL. The CDR3 is CASSQDRRSGNTIYF. The DNA of the CDR3 is TGCGCCAGCAGCCAAGACAGGAGGTCTGGAAACACCATATATTTT.